The clone carrying this T cell receptor (beta chain) was detected a few times. What it binds is unknown. This sample is drawn from a study of beta chain features in type 1 diabetes. Broader study findings: Possibly, sequencing cDNA over-represented cells that had high TCR expression levels. Among patients with Type 1 diabetes, TCRB CDR3s were moderately but significantly shorter in every one of the four CD4+ subsets.

All of the isolated RNA was reverse transcribed, so expressed TCRB transcripts were sequenced. TCRdb's copy holds only in-frame clones and misses some; the assay was immunoSEQ multiplex PCR. The table has approximately 150,000 clones, 8.5% to 12% seen once. Input material: naive CD4+ T cells from blood. This sequence was found in a man aged 18 to 30 in good health.

The CDR3 loop reads CASTGDAEGQPQHF. In DNA, the CDR3 is TGTGCCAGCACGGGGGATGCAGAGGGTCAGCCCCAGCATTTT. The chain carries TRBV2 and TRBJ1-5; D may be TRBD1 (5 bases). The CDR3 totals 14 residues. The V and J ends lost 7 bases and 6 bases respectively, with 16 bases between them. Germline-derived CDR1 and CDR2 are SNHLY and FYNNEI.